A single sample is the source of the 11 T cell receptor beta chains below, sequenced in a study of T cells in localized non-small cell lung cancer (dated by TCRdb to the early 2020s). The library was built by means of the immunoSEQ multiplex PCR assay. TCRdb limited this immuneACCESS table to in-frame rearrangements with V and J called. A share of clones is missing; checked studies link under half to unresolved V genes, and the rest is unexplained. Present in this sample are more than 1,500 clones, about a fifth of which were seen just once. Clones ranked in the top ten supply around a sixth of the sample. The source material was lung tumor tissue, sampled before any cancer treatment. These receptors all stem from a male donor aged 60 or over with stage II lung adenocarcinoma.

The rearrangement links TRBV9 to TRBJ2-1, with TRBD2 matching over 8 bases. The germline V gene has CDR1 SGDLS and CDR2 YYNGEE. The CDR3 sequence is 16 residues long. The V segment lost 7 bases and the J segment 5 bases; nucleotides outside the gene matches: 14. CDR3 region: CASSRSGSSLDNEQFF. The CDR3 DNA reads TGTGCCAGCTCCAGAAGCGGGAGCTCTCTCGACAATGAGCAGTTCTTC.

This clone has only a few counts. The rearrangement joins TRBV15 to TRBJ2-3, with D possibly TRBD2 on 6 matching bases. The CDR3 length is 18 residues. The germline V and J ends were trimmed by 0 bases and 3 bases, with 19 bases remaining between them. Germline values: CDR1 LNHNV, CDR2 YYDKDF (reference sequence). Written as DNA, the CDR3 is TGTGCCACCAGCAGAGAGGGAGGCGGGCAGTGGGGGACAGATACGCAGTATTTT. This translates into CATSREGGGQWGTDTQYF. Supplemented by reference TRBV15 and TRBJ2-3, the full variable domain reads DAMVIQNPRYQVTQFGKPVTLSCSQTLNHNVMYWYQQKSSQAPKLLFHYYDKDFNNEADTPDNFQSRRPNTSFCFLDIRSPGLGDTAMYLCATSREGGGQWGTDTQYFGPGTRLTVL.

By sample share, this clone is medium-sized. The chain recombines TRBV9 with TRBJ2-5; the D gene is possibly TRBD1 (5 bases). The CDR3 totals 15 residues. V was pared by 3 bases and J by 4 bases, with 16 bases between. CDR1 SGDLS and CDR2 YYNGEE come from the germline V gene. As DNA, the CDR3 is TGTGCCAGCAGCGACACCGATGGGCAGGGAGAGACCCAGTACTTC. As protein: CASSDTDGQGETQYF.

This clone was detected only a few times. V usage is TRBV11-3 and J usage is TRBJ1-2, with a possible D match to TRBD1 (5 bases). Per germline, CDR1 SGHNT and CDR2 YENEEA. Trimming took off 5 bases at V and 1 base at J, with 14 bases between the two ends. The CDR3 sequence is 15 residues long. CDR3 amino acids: CASSLPGRGNYGYTF. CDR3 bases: TGTGCCAGCAGCCTCCCGGGACGGGGTAACTATGGCTACACCTTC.

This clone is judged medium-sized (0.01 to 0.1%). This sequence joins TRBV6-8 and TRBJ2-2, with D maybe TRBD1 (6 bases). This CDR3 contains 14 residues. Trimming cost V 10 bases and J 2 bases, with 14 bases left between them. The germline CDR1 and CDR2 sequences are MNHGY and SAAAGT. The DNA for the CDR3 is TGTGCCATCCAACAGGACAGTAACACCGGGGAGCTGTTTTTT. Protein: CAIQQDSNTGELFF.

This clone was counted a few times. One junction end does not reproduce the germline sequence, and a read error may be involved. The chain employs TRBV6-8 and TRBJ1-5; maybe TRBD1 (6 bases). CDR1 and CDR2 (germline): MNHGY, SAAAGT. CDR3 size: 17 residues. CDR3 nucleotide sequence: TGTGCCAGCACTTACAGGGTAGGATGGCAGGGCGGCCAGCCCCAGCATTTT. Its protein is CASTYRVGWQGGQPQHF.

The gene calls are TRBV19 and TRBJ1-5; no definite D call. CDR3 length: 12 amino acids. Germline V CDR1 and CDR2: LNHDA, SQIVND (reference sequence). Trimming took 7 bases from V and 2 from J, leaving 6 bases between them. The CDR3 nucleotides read TGTGCCAGTAAGGCAGGCAATCAGCCCCAGCATTTT. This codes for CASKAGNQPQHF.

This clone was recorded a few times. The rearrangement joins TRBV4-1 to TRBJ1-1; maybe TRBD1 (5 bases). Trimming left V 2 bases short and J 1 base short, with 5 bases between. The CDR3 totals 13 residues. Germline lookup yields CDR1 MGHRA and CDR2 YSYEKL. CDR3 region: CASSQTGNTEAFF. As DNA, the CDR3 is TGCGCCAGCAGCCAAACAGGGAACACTGAAGCTTTCTTT.

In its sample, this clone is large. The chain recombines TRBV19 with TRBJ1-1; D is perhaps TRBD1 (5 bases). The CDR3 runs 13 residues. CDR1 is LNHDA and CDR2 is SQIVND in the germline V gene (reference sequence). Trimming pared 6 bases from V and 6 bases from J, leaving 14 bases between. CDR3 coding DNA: TGTGCCAGTAGGCGGGACGGCGCAGCTGAAGCTTTCTTT. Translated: CASRRDGAAEAFF.

CDR3 in amino acids: CASSQGLAGDLRNEQFF. In DNA form, the CDR3 reads TGTGCCAGCAGCCAGGGACTAGCGGGAGACCTCAGAAATGAGCAGTTCTTC. The V and J genes are TRBV11-3 and TRBJ2-1, with 14 bases matching TRBD2. CDR3 length equals 17 residues. Trimming at V came to 5 bases and at J to 7 bases, leaving 10 bases not matched to a gene. CDR1 and CDR2 from the germline V gene are SGHNT and YENEEA.

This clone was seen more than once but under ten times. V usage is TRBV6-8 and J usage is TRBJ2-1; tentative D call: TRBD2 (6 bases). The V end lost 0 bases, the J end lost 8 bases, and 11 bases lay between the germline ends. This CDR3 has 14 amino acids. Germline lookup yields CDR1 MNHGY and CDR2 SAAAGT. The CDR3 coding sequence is TGTGCCAGCAGTTACTCGAGACTAGTCGATGAGCAGTTCTTC. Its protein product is CASSYSRLVDEQFF.